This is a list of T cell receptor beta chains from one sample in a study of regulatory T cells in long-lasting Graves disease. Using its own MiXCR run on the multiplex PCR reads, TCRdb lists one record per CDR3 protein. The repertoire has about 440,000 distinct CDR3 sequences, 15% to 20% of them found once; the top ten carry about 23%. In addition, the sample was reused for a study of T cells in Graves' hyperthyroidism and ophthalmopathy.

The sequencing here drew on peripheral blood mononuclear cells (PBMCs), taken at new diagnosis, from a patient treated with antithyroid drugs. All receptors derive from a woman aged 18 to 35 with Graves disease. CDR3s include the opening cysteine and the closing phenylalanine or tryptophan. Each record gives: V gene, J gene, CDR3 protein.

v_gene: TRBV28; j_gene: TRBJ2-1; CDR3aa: CATTWTGGPSYNEQFF
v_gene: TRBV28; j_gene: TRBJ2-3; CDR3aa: CASRPRVRDTQYF
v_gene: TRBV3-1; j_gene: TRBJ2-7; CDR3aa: CASSQWGLAGNYEQYF
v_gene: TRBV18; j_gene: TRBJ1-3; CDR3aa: CASSPSLQKLRNTIYF
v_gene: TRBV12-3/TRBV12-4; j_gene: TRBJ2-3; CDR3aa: CASSLGGLAGVLSTDTQYF
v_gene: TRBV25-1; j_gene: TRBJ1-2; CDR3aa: CASSQGGNGYTF
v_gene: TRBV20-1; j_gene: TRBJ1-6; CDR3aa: CSVRQGNSPLHF
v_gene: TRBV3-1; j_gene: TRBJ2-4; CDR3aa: CASSQGGLGIQYF
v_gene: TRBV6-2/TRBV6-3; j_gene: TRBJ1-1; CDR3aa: CASRGQGEAFF
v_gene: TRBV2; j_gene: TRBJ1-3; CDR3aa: CASSVDSFSGNTIYF
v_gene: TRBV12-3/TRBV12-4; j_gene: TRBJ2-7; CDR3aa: CASSLVAGGGEQYF
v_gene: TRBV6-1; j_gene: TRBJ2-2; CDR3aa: CASSEADLEAGELFF
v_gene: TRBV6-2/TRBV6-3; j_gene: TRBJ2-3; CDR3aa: CASSYSMASGSTDTQYF
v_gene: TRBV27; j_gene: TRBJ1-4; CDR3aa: CASSSHLGSTNEKLFF
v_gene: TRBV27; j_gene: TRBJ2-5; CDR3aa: CASSSPLQLAQETQYF
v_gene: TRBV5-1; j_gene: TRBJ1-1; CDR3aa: CASSEGGEGGEAFF
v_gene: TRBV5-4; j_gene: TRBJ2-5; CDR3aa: CASSSRTGRETQYF
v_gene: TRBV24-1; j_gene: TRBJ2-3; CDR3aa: CATSSGASGRGFPTQYF
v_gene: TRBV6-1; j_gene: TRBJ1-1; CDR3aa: CASSPRGAVTEAFF
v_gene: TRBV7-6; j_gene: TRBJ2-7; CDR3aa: CASSRVREASYEQYF
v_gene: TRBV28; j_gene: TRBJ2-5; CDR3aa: CASNTDRGPRETQYF
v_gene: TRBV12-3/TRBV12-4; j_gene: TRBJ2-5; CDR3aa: CASKRELGETQYF
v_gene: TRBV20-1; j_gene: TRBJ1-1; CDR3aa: CSASPGANTEAFF
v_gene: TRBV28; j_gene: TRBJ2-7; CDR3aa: CASEGNSYEQYF